One sample yielded the 31 T cell receptor beta chains listed below, sequenced in a study of tumor-infiltrating T cells and Merkel cell polyomavirus. Across the whole study: The study examined CD8+ T cells specific for the Merkel cell polyomavirus KLL epitope.

Clones were read by immunoSEQ multiplex PCR, and TCRdb kept only the in-frame ones, dropping some. The data show 2,000 to 2,500 clones, 95% to 98% seen once. Robust Merkel cell polyomavirus Large T antigen positivity by immunohistochemistry was seen in all patients' tumors. What was sequenced was lymph node tissue. Every receptor here comes from a man aged 65 to 79 with Merkel cell carcinoma.

V is TRBV9 and J is TRBJ2-2; a possible D gene is TRBD2 (5 bases). Trimming removed 1 base from V and 4 bases from J, with 11 bases in between. Germline V gene lookup returns CDR1 SGDLS and CDR2 YYNGEE. This CDR3 is built from 15 residues. In DNA form, the CDR3 reads TGTGCCAGCAGCGTACGGGGAACTAGCACCGGGGAGCTGTTTTTT. This sequence encodes CASSVRGTSTGELFF.

The rearrangement links TRBV7-2 to TRBJ2-5, with 7 bases matching TRBD2. Germline trimming cut 5 bases from V and 2 bases from J; bases unmatched to any gene: 8. CDR1 is SGHTA, CDR2 FQGNSA, per germline. CDR3 length: 15 amino acids. The CDR3 sequence: CASSVTSDLQETQYF. CDR3 nucleotides: TGTGCCAGCAGCGTCACTAGCGACCTACAAGAGACCCAGTACTTC.

The rearrangement links TRBV14 to TRBJ1-2; no reliable D call. The V gene's germline CDR1 is SGHDN and CDR2 FVKESK. The CDR3 is 13 amino acids. V was trimmed by 2 bases and J by 5 bases, leaving 9 bases between them. Written as DNA, the CDR3 is TGTGCCAGCAGCCAACTGGGAGGGTATGGCTACACCTTC. Its translation: CASSQLGGYGYTF.

The count of this clone is one. The rearrangement links TRBV7-3 to TRBJ2-1; 10 positions match TRBD2. Germline V lookup: CDR1 SGHTA, CDR2 FQGTGA. CDR3 length equals 14 residues. V dropped 2 bases and J dropped 7; count of bases not matched to a gene: 2. In nucleotides, the CDR3 is TGTGCCAGCAGCTTACCTAGCGGGAGTAATGAGCAGTTCTTC. It yields the protein CASSLPSGSNEQFF.

V and J are TRBV28 and TRBJ1-4, with D possibly TRBD1 on 6 matching bases. The germline V gene has CDR1 MDHEN and CDR2 SYDVKM. Deletions cut 7 bases from V and 5 bases from J, with 14 bases between. The CDR3 extends over 14 amino acids. Here the CDR3 DNA reads TGTGCCAGCACCCTCTGGGACAAAAATGAAAAACTGTTTTTT. Amino acid sequence: CASTLWDKNEKLFF.

This clone has a single count. V and J are TRBV9 and TRBJ2-3; D gene uncertain. CDR3 size: 14 residues. The V end was cut by 0 bases, the J end by 2 bases, with 7 bases between. Germline CDR1 SGDLS, CDR2 YYNGEE. The CDR3 nucleotides read TGTGCCAGCAGCGTAGGGCAGGCCACAGATACGCAGTATTTT. Its translation: CASSVGQATDTQYF.

V gene TRBV7-9 combines with J gene TRBJ2-2; D is perhaps TRBD2 (5 bases). Trimming pared 4 bases from V and 6 bases from J, leaving 12 bases between. The CDR3 loop spans 14 amino acids. Germline V gene lookup returns CDR1 SEHNR and CDR2 FQNEAQ (reference sequence). CDR3 in amino acids: CASSSRGSSGELFF. CDR3 coding DNA: TGTGCCAGCAGCTCCCGAGGGAGTTCCGGGGAGCTGTTTTTT.

The chain employs TRBV1 and TRBJ2-2; the tabulated D call, TRBD2, remains unverified against the DNA. TRBV1 is shown as a pseudogene. This CDR3 region has 17 residues. CDR3 nucleotides: TGCACCAGCAGCCAGAAGTCCAGCGGGAGAGTTTACGGGGAGCTGTTTTTT. Translated: CTSSQKSSGRVYGELFF.

V usage is TRBV2 and J usage is TRBJ2-5; no definite D call. Germline V gene lookup returns CDR1 SNHLY and CDR2 FYNNEI. Trimming cost V 4 bases and J 4 bases, with 7 bases left between them. This CDR3 is built from 12 residues. DNA of the CDR3: TGTGCCAGCAGTGGAAACGGAGAGACCCAGTACTTC. This encodes CASSGNGETQYF.

This clone has only a few counts. Other DNA variants within this sample encode the same CDR3. The rearrangement uses TRBV5-6 and TRBJ2-2, with TRBD1 matching 8 bases. Germline V gives CDR1 SGHDT, CDR2 YYEEEE. The CDR3 sequence is 16 residues long. J lost 2 bases, V lost 1 base, and 4 bases had no gene match. CDR3 region: CASSLPGGLNTGELFF. CDR3 DNA: TGTGCCAGCAGCTTGCCAGGGGGCCTAAACACCGGGGAGCTGTTTTTT.

This chain connects TRBV18 to TRBJ1-5, with D tentatively TRBD1 (6 bases). The CDR3 spans 14 residues. V lost 3 bases to trimming and J lost 4 bases, with 10 bases between them. Germline V gene data show CDR1 as KGHSH and CDR2 as LQKENI. CDR3 DNA sequence: TGTGCCAGCTCACCCATGGACAGAAATCAGCCCCAGCATTTT. Translated: CASSPMDRNQPQHF.

The chain carries TRBV16 and TRBJ1-3; D might be TRBD1 (6 bases). Germline loops: CDR1 KGHSY, CDR2 FQNENV. This CDR3 is 15 amino acids long. Trimming removed 1 base from V and 4 bases from J, with 11 bases in between. CDR3 region: CASSQYGQLGNTIYF. The DNA of the CDR3 is TGTGCCAGCAGCCAATACGGACAGTTGGGAAACACCATATATTTT.

V is TRBV21-1 and J is TRBJ2-7; the table names TRBD1, a call not compared with the DNA. TRBV21-1 corresponds to a pseudogene. The CDR3 runs to 17 residues. The CDR3 is CASSKHLKGQGLYEQYF. CDR3 coding DNA: TGTGCCAGCAGCAAGCATTTAAAGGGACAGGGCCTCTACGAGCAGTACTTC.

CDR3 sequence: CSVEQPGQGACRGGYTF. For the CDR3, the DNA is TGCAGCGTTGAACAGCCGGGACAGGGGGCTTGCCGGGGGGGCTACACCTTC. This chain uses TRBV29-1 with TRBJ1-2; 12 bases fit TRBD1. The junction had 15 bases not matched to a gene; V was cut back by 2 bases and J by 8 bases. Germline V lookup: CDR1 SQVTM, CDR2 ANQGSEA. CDR3 length equals 17 residues.

This sequence joins TRBV30 and TRBJ1-4; D may be TRBD1 (5 bases). This CDR3 spans 13 amino acids. Germline values: CDR1 GTSNPN, CDR2 SVGIG (reference sequence). Trimming shortened V by 0 bases and J by 5 bases, and 7 bases separated the two germline ends. The CDR3 DNA reads as TGTGCCTGGAGTGTACGGGGGAATGAAAAACTGTTTTTT. Protein: CAWSVRGNEKLFF.

The chain joins TRBV28 to TRBJ2-1; 9 bases line up with TRBD2. Germline trimming cut 5 bases from V and 9 bases from J; bases unmatched to any gene: 8. Germline CDR1 MDHEN, CDR2 SYDVKM. This CDR3 is built from 14 residues. The CDR3 DNA follows: TGTGCCAGCAGTAGCGGGGGGACCGCCAGTGAGCAGTTCTTC. Translated: CASSSGGTASEQFF.

The CDR3 bases are TGTGCCTGGAGTGTACAGGGAACCCAGCCCCAGCATTTT. It translates to CAWSVQGTQPQHF. This sequence joins TRBV30 and TRBJ1-5; possibly TRBD1 for D (6 bases). The germline V gene has CDR1 GTSNPN and CDR2 SVGIG (reference sequence). This CDR3 region has 13 residues. The V and J ends lost 0 bases and 7 bases respectively, with 10 bases between them.

The chain joins TRBV19 to TRBJ1-5; TRBD1 aligns across 7 bases. Germline loops: CDR1 LNHDA, CDR2 SQIVND (reference sequence). CDR3 length equals 12 residues. The V gene end was trimmed by 5 bases and the J gene end by 7 bases; junction bases not matched to a gene: 2. Written as DNA, the CDR3 is TGTGCCAGTAGTGACAGGGTCCAGCCCCAGCATTTT. It specifies CASSDRVQPQHF.

Concerning this clone itself: At one boundary the junction diverges from the germline segment, which might be a read error. This chain joins TRBV7-2 and TRBJ2-2; D is unresolved. The germline V gene has CDR1 SGHTA and CDR2 FQGNSA. This CDR3 region has 14 residues. CDR3 sequence (DNA): TGTGCTAGCAGCCAGACTCGAAGCCCCGGGGAGCTGTTTTTT. Residues: CASSQTRSPGELFF.

The genes are TRBV4-1 and TRBJ2-3, with 9 bases matching TRBD2. The germline V gene encodes CDR1 MGHRA and CDR2 YSYEKL. This CDR3 spans 15 amino acids. Trimming took 0 bases from V and 3 from J; bases not matched to a gene: 1. The CDR3 region is CASSQDLAGTDTQYF. The CDR3 bases are TGCGCCAGCAGCCAAGATCTAGCGGGGACAGATACGCAGTATTTT.

The chain carries TRBV29-1 and TRBJ2-7; D call uncertain. The CDR3 runs 11 residues. V lost 6 bases and J 6 bases, leaving 12 bases between the germline ends. Germline lookup yields CDR1 SQVTM and CDR2 ANQGSEA. This CDR3 reads CSVKQWSEQYF. DNA for the CDR3: TGCAGCGTAAAACAGTGGTCCGAGCAGTACTTC.

This chain links TRBV19 with TRBJ2-3; D uncertain. Trimming removed 6 bases at V and 1 base at J, with 8 bases between. The CDR3 runs 13 residues. Germline CDR1 reads LNHDA; CDR2 reads SQIVND (reference sequence). CDR3: CASRPPGTDTQYF. CDR3 in DNA: TGTGCCAGTAGACCTCCGGGCACAGATACGCAGTATTTT.

A remark on this clone: Germline and junction disagree at one end, which may indicate a read error. The V and J genes are TRBV5-8 and TRBJ1-4; D possibly corresponds to TRBD1 (6 bases). From germline, CDR1 is SGHTS and CDR2 YDEGEE. The CDR3 loop spans 14 amino acids. CDR3 DNA sequence: TGTGCCAGCAGTTTGGGTCAGGGGAACGAAAAACTGTTTTTT. It specifies CASSLGQGNEKLFF. Supplemented by reference TRBV5-8 and TRBJ1-4, the full variable domain reads EAGVTQSPTHLIKTRGQQATLRCSPISGHTSVYWYQQALGLGLQFLLWYDEGEERNRGNFPPRFSGRQFPNYSSELNVNALELEDSALYLCASSLGQGNEKLFFGSGTQLSVL.

V usage is TRBV4-2 and J usage is TRBJ2-2; 13 bases map to TRBD2. Germline trimming cut 2 bases from V and 6 bases from J; bases unmatched to any gene: 6. The CDR3 runs 17 residues. Germline V gives CDR1 LGHNA, CDR2 YNFKEQ. The CDR3: CASSQTTSGRGAGELFF. For the CDR3, the DNA is TGTGCCAGCAGCCAAACTACTAGCGGGAGGGGGGCCGGGGAGCTGTTTTTT.

The chain is built from TRBV9 and TRBJ2-5; 7 bases align to TRBD2. This CDR3 has 17 amino acids. Germline trimming cut 0 bases from V and 1 base from J; bases unmatched to any gene: 9. Germline loops: CDR1 SGDLS, CDR2 YYNGEE. The CDR3 nucleotides are TGTGCCAGCAGCGTAGCTGGGGGGGGAGGGATCCAAGAGACCCAGTACTTC. Translation: CASSVAGGGGIQETQYF.

The chain is built from TRBV25-1 and TRBJ1-1; a possible D gene is TRBD1 (5 bases). There are 14 residues in the CDR3. Germline assignment: CDR1 MGHDK and CDR2 SYGVNS. Trimming left V 2 bases short and J 0 bases short, with 7 bases between. The CDR3 spells CASSETGLNTEAFF. The DNA of the CDR3 is TGTGCCAGCAGTGAAACAGGTTTGAACACTGAAGCTTTCTTT.

The chain carries TRBV2 and TRBJ1-5, with 7 bases aligning to TRBD1. This CDR3 is built from 15 residues. Trimming cost V 5 bases and J 4 bases; bases outside gene matches: 8. Germline loops: CDR1 SNHLY, CDR2 FYNNEI. This CDR3 is CASSKNRGGNQPQHF. In DNA, the CDR3 is TGTGCCAGCAGTAAAAACAGGGGCGGGAATCAGCCCCAGCATTTT.

V is TRBV5-4 and J is TRBJ2-1; TRBD1 matches 8 bases. V shed 1 base and J 6 bases; nucleotides not matched to a gene: 3. CDR3 size: 14 residues. Germline V gene data show CDR1 as SGHNT and CDR2 as YYREEE (reference sequence). The CDR3 spells CASSLTDRGNEQFF. The CDR3 region has the DNA TGTGCCAGCAGCTTGACCGACAGGGGCAATGAGCAGTTCTTC.

J is TRBJ2-2 and V is TRBV7-8; the D gene is possibly TRBD1 (6 bases). The V end lost 2 bases, the J end lost 2 bases, and 9 bases lay between the germline ends. CDR3 length: 15 residues. Per germline, CDR1 SGHVS and CDR2 FQNEAQ. CDR3: CASSLRTVNTGELFF. Here the CDR3 DNA reads TGTGCCAGCAGCTTAAGGACAGTCAACACCGGGGAGCTGTTTTTT. Combining the CDR3 with reference TRBV7-8 and TRBJ2-2 gives the whole variable domain GAGVSQSPRYKVAKRGQDVALRCDPISGHVSLFWYQQALGQGPEFLTYFQNEAQLDKSGLPSDRFFAERPEGSVSTLKIQRTQQEDSAVYLCASSLRTVNTGELFFGEGSRLTVL.

J is TRBJ2-7 and V is TRBV6-5; 8 bases match TRBD2. CDR1 MNHEY and CDR2 SVGAGI come from the germline V gene. The CDR3 loop spans 14 amino acids. Unmatched junction bases numbered 6, after V lost 6 bases and J lost 2 bases. CDR3 protein: CASRFRSGTYEQYF. DNA for the CDR3: TGTGCCAGCAGATTCCGTAGCGGGACCTACGAGCAGTACTTC.

The chain combines TRBV7-9 with TRBJ1-2, with TRBD1 as a possible D gene (6 bases). The ends were cut back, 8 bases at V and 2 bases at J, with 21 bases in the middle. This CDR3 comprises 16 residues. CDR1 is SEHNR, CDR2 FQNEAQ, per germline (reference sequence). CDR3 coding DNA: TGTGCCAGCCGTTGGGTGATCAGGGGCTGGAACTATGGCTACACCTTC. Translating gives CASRWVIRGWNYGYTF.